This T cell receptor (beta chain) is drawn from a study of CD8 T cells in ankylosing spondylitis. Notes on the study in general: Some motif variants had been reported before (in reactive arthritis synovial fluid and blood). As reported, disease-linked clones showed significant enrichment in matched ankylosing spondylitis synovial fluid.

Comments on this clonotype: What it binds is unknown.

Deletions cut 0 bases from V and 3 bases from J, with 10 bases between. CDR1 is SGHDT, CDR2 YYEEEE, per germline. There are 14 residues in the CDR3. Quantitative 5'-RACE was performed with molecular barcodes, and it yielded the TCR beta libraries. TCRdb recomputed calls from the 5' RACE reads with MiXCR, one row per CDR3 protein. The sample records roughly 200,000 distinct CDR3 sequences, roughly 12% being singletons. This chain joins TRBV5-6 and TRBJ2-7; no clear D. Sequencing was carried out using blood, either unsorted or a sorted T cell fraction (not recorded which). The sequence was obtained from a male donor with ankylosing spondylitis or in good health (not recorded which). The chain's CDR3 is CASSLGGVGYEQYF. DNA of the CDR3: TGTGCCAGCAGCTTGGGAGGTGTAGGCTACGAGCAGTACTTC.